This TCR beta chain was identified in a study of cytomegalovirus exposure and HLA in healthy donors. The study, taken as a whole, reports: For most subjects, TCR beta sequences were reported to predict HLA-A and HLA-B alleles with accuracy. A previous analysis found most TCR beta V segments productive roughly 90% or roughly 30% of the time. Only CMV serostatus was available as immune exposure information.

As concerns this clone: What it recognizes is unknown.

Germline V gives CDR1 SNHLY, CDR2 FYNNEI. Trimming removed 6 bases from V and 3 bases from J; junction bases left unmatched: 4. The length of the CDR3 is 16 residues. Healthy bone marrow donors made up the donor group. PCR primers comprised 60 Vbeta and 13 Jbeta primers. Assay: immunoSEQ multiplex PCR; the TCRdb copy retains only in-frame clones and omits some. This table has 150,000 to 200,000 clones, around 87% appearing once. Material for sequencing was PBMCs. The chain combines TRBV2 with TRBJ2-1; TRBD2 matches 14 bases. This sequence was found in a woman aged 18-29 years in good health and CMV-seronegative. The CDR3 loop is CASRRLAGGRYNEQFF. CDR3 coding DNA: TGTGCCAGCAGAAGACTAGCGGGGGGGCGCTACAATGAGCAGTTCTTC.